This TCR beta chain was identified in a study of radiotherapy plus CTLA-4 blockade in lung cancer. Study-level information: Patients showed objective responses in about 20% of cases and disease control in under 35%.

Ipilimumab-mediated CTLA-4 blockade plus focal radiation was given to patients having chemo-refractory metastatic non-small-cell lung cancer. Sequenced by immunoSEQ multiplex PCR; TCRdb stores in-frame clones only, minus some. The table shows around 90,000 clones, with around 81% occurring only once. Points from the study as a whole: Blood TCR clones of tumor origin expanded after radiotherapy plus ipilimumab. Response was reportedly best predicted by early blood T cell clone dynamics, with interferon-beta.

From germline, CDR1 is ENHRY and CDR2 SYGVKD. The CDR3 has 16 amino acids. V trimming: 1 base; J trimming: 6 bases; junction bases outside the gene matches: 9. Notes on this clone: Its antigen is undetermined.

The V and J genes are TRBV10-3 and TRBJ2-7; 10 bases fit TRBD2. The clonotype was recovered from a human donor with non-small cell lung cancer that progressed on radiotherapy plus ipilimumab. Specimen: peripheral blood, collected from a patient treated with radiotherapy plus ipilimumab. CDR3 sequence: CAISEWGTASGSEQYF. CDR3 bases: TGTGCCATCAGTGAGTGGGGAACCGCTAGCGGGAGCGAGCAGTACTTC.